Only one count was recorded for the clone carrying this TCR beta chain. Germline V CDR1 and CDR2: SGHTA, FQGTGA. The V gene lost 5 bases and the J gene lost 4 bases, with 17 bases spanning the gap. The CDR3 covers 15 residues. The data stem from a study of blood T cell repertoires in COVID-19. Study summary: PBMCs, B-cell-depleted T cells, or T cells were the source of the cDNA or gDNA that made up the material.

The assay was immunoSEQ multiplex PCR, and TCRdb's table has in-frame clones only and misses some. The sample carries 75,000 to 80,000 clones, roughly 89% recorded once. This sequence originates from a human donor in a cohort sampled during active COVID-19. The chain joins TRBV7-3 to TRBJ1-2; a weak D match, TRBD1 (5 bases). The sample comprised peripheral blood. In DNA, the CDR3 is TGTGCCAGCAGCCGATATAAGCAGGGCCGCTATGGCTACACCTTC. It yields the protein CASSRYKQGRYGYTF.